The 17 T cell receptor beta chains listed next were all sequenced from one sample in a study of blood T cell repertoires in COVID-19. Profiling relied on immunoSEQ multiplex PCR, and the TCRdb table lists in-frame clones only, not all of them. Of over 200,000 clones in the sample, about nine tenths are singletons; the top ten hold about 3.1%. Sequencing was performed on PBMCs or T cells enriched from blood (not recorded which). Every receptor here comes from a woman aged 45-65 years in a cohort exposed to, infected with or recovered from COVID-19 (not recorded which).

The sample holds one count of this clone. The rearrangement joins TRBV30 to TRBJ1-6; D gene uncertain. This CDR3 has 11 amino acids. Between the trimmed V and J ends, which lost 1 base and 9 bases, there was a span of 4 bases. The germline V gene encodes CDR1 GTSNPN and CDR2 SVGIG (reference sequence). The DNA of the CDR3 is TGTGCCTGGAGTGGAGCTTCACCCCTCCACTTT. Its translation: CAWSGASPLHF.

The gene calls are TRBV7-2 and TRBJ2-3; D is uncertain. The V gene's germline CDR1 is SGHTA and CDR2 FQGNSA. CDR3 length equals 14 residues. V lost 8 bases and J 0 bases, leaving 12 bases between the germline ends. The CDR3 region is CASLSLASTDTQYF. The CDR3 DNA is TGTGCCAGCTTAAGTCTGGCTAGCACAGATACGCAGTATTTT.

The chain is built from TRBV5-5 and TRBJ1-5, with a weak D call TRBD1 (6 bases). Deletions cut 4 bases from V and 4 bases from J, with 9 bases between. This CDR3 has 13 amino acids. CDR1 is SGHKS, CDR2 YYEKEE, per germline (reference sequence). The CDR3 DNA reads as TGTGCCAGCAGCCGGGACACTAATCAGCCCCAGCATTTT. Translation gives CASSRDTNQPQHF.

V gene TRBV28 combines with J gene TRBJ1-2; D is ambiguous. Germline lookup yields CDR1 MDHEN and CDR2 SYDVKM. The CDR3 contains 13 residues. The V and J ends lost 6 bases and 1 base respectively, with 9 bases between them. This chain's CDR3 is CASRTIGNYGYTF. The CDR3 DNA follows: TGTGCCAGCAGAACAATTGGTAACTATGGCTACACCTTC.

The chain joins TRBV23-1 to TRBJ1-5; the D gene is possibly TRBD1 (5 bases). TRBV23-1 is an ORF, and what it does is uncertain. Trimming removed 4 bases from V and 7 bases from J, with 14 bases in between. The CDR3 covers 14 residues. The CDR3 sequence is CASSRAGIGQPQHF. CDR3 nucleotides: TGCGCCAGCAGTCGGGCAGGGATAGGGCAGCCCCAGCATTTT.

The rearrangement joins TRBV23-1 to TRBJ1-1; D call uncertain. TRBV23-1 is classed as an ORF, of uncertain function. V shed 0 bases and J shed 9 bases, with 11 bases lying between them. The CDR3 is 13 amino acids. CDR3 DNA sequence: TGCGCCAGCAGTCAATCCCGGAGCTCCAAAGCTTTCTTT. This codes for CASSQSRSSKAFF.

This sequence joins TRBV7-6 and TRBJ1-3; the D is unclear. V shed 3 bases and J shed 4 bases, with 4 bases lying between them. CDR1 is SGHVS and CDR2 is FNYEAQ in the germline V gene. The CDR3 consists of 12 residues. The CDR3 loop is CASSFYGNTIYF. CDR3 nucleotides: TGTGCCAGCAGCTTCTACGGAAACACCATATATTTT.

The V call is TRBV4-2, the J call TRBJ2-3, with TRBD1 as a possible D gene (5 bases). The CDR3 totals 15 residues. Per germline, CDR1 LGHNA and CDR2 YNFKEQ. V dropped 1 base and J dropped 5 bases, with 13 bases sitting between them. CDR3 nucleotides: TGTGCCAGCAGCCAAGTCCAGGACACGGGAGATACGCAGTATTTT. It yields the protein CASSQVQDTGDTQYF.

This sequence joins TRBV19 and TRBJ2-2, with D tentatively TRBD2 (5 bases). The CDR3 runs to 16 residues. Trimming left V 5 bases short and J 5 bases short, with 18 bases between. Germline CDR1 LNHDA, CDR2 SQIVND (reference sequence). CDR3 sequence reads: CASSPHGVKGTGELFF. The DNA of the CDR3 is TGTGCCAGTAGTCCGCACGGGGTTAAGGGAACCGGGGAGCTGTTTTTT.

This chain connects TRBV6-5 to TRBJ2-5; TRBD1 matches at 7 bases. The germline V gene has CDR1 MNHEY and CDR2 SVGAGI. The CDR3 loop spans 13 amino acids. The V segment lost 6 bases and the J segment 5 bases; nucleotides outside the gene matches: 6. The CDR3 sequence is CASRPRGQETQYF. CDR3 coding DNA: TGTGCCAGCAGGCCTAGGGGGCAGGAGACCCAGTACTTC.

The chain couples TRBV6-1 to TRBJ2-5, with a possible D match to TRBD1 (6 bases). Trimming shortened V by 2 bases and J by 2 bases, and 12 bases separated the two germline ends. From germline, CDR1 is MNHNS and CDR2 SASEGT. There are 15 residues in the CDR3. The CDR3 DNA sequence: TGTGCCAGCAGTGAATCCACCGGGACACAAGAGACCCAGTACTTC. It codes for CASSESTGTQETQYF.

V is TRBV6-5 and J is TRBJ2-7; 8 nucleotides align to TRBD1. The CDR3 is 14 residues long. Germline loops: CDR1 MNHEY, CDR2 SVGAGI. With V trimmed by 2 bases and J by 3 bases, 3 bases remained unmatched. CDR3: CASSYDRGVYEQYF. The CDR3 region has the DNA TGTGCCAGCAGTTACGACAGGGGTGTCTACGAGCAGTACTTC.

V and J are TRBV6-5 and TRBJ2-1; D is undetermined. The CDR3 consists of 10 residues. V lost 8 bases, J lost 5 bases, and 4 bases lay in between. CDR1 is MNHEY, CDR2 SVGAGI, per germline. The CDR3 region has the DNA TGTGCCAGCCGTCACAATGAGCAGTTCTTC. Amino acid sequence: CASRHNEQFF.

In regard to this clone: At one end the junction does not follow the germline gene, possibly because of a read error. The V call is TRBV19, the J call TRBJ2-6, with 9 bases that match TRBD1. Per the germline V gene, CDR1 is LNHDA and CDR2 is SQIVND (reference sequence). The CDR3 length is 16 residues. The CDR3: CASSIGARTGVNVLTF. In DNA, the CDR3 is TGTGCCAGTAGTATAGGGGCCCGGACAGGGGTCAACGTCCTGACTTTC.

The chain uses TRBV27 and TRBJ1-3; TRBD1 matches 7 bases. Trimming cost V 7 bases and J 0 bases; bases outside gene matches: 3. This CDR3 has 14 amino acids. CDR1 is MNHEY, CDR2 SMNVEV, per germline (reference sequence). The chain's CDR3 is CASKGASSGNTIYF. The CDR3 DNA reads as TGTGCCAGCAAGGGGGCGAGCTCTGGAAACACCATATATTTT.

This rearrangement joins TRBV4-2 to TRBJ1-2; D is unresolved. The CDR3 runs 17 residues. The V gene's germline CDR1 is LGHNA and CDR2 YNFKEQ. V shed 0 bases and J shed 9 bases, with 23 bases lying between them. CDR3 sequence reads: CASSQEGIGRAPGRYTF. DNA for the CDR3: TGTGCCAGCAGCCAAGAAGGGATAGGGAGGGCCCCCGGGCGCTACACCTTC.

The chain carries TRBV19 and TRBJ1-2, with 8 bases matching TRBD1. Germline values: CDR1 LNHDA, CDR2 SQIVND (reference sequence). This CDR3 comprises 15 residues. The V and J ends lost 4 bases and 5 bases, in that order; junction bases with no gene match: 9. CDR3 loop: CASSKSDRVTYGYTF. The CDR3 DNA reads TGTGCCAGTAGTAAGTCGGACAGGGTTACGTATGGCTACACCTTC.